The rows below give T cell receptor beta chains drawn from one sample of a study of cytomegalovirus exposure and HLA in healthy donors. Repertoires were generated with immunoSEQ multiplex PCR, while TCRdb's copy carries only in-frame clones and drops some. The data contain about 160,000 clones, roughly 85% of them singletons. Material: PBMCs. These receptors all come from a young woman in good health and CMV-seronegative. Each CDR3 is given with its conserved first and last residue. A D gene is named only where the DNA matches it firmly. Clone size is not always given. Where it is, it says once, few, many or a class for expanded clones.

d_call | j_call | v_call | clone_size | cdr3_aa | cdr3_nt
TRBD2 | TRBJ2-2 | TRBV19 | - | CASTSGPTGELFF | TGTGCCAGTACTAGCGGGCCCACCGGGGAGCTGTTTTTT
TRBD1 | TRBJ1-2 | TRBV6-4 | - | CASRPLQGAPGGYTF | TGTGCCAGCAGACCCCTCCAGGGGGCGCCGGGTGGCTACACCTTC
- | TRBJ1-1 | TRBV27 | - | CASRPLQQGMNTEAFF | TGTGCCAGCAGACCATTACAACAGGGCATGAACACTGAAGCTTTCTTT
- | TRBJ2-6 | TRBV6-6 | few | CASSRTGTGANVLTF | TGTGCCAGCAGCCGTACAGGGACTGGGGCCAACGTCCTGACTTTC
TRBD2 | TRBJ2-1 | TRBV14 | - | CASSQVSSGRKINNEQFF | TGTGCCAGCAGCCAAGTGTCGAGCGGGAGGAAGATAAACAATGAGCAGTTCTTC
TRBD1 | TRBJ2-7 | TRBV5-1 | - | CASSPTGVREGEQYF | TGCGCCAGCAGCCCGACAGGGGTTAGAGAAGGCGAGCAGTACTTC
TRBD1 | TRBJ1-1 | TRBV18 | - | CASSQVQGARTEAFF | TGTGCCAGCTCACAGGTACAGGGGGCGCGCACTGAAGCTTTCTTT
- | TRBJ2-1 | TRBV10-3 | - | CAISAGQGGNEQFF | TGTGCCATCAGTGCGGGCCAGGGCGGAAATGAGCAGTTCTTC
- | TRBJ1-1 | TRBV6-5 | - | CASSQSSVTEAFF | TGTGCCAGCAGCCAAAGTTCGGTCACTGAAGCTTTCTTT
TRBD1 | TRBJ2-2 | TRBV9 | - | CASSVGTGWNTGELFF | TGTGCCAGCAGCGTAGGGACAGGGTGGAACACCGGGGAGCTGTTTTTT
- | TRBJ1-1 | TRBV29-1 | - | CSGGGWVTEAFF | TGCAGCGGGGGAGGCTGGGTCACTGAAGCTTTCTTT
- | TRBJ1-2 | TRBV7-2 | - | CASSPPQDFYGYTF | TGTGCCAGCAGCCCACCACAGGATTTCTATGGCTACACCTTC
- | TRBJ1-2 | TRBV7-2 | - | CASSPRTAGRGYTF | TGTGCCAGCAGCCCGCGGACCGCCGGGAGGGGCTACACCTTC
- | TRBJ2-3 | TRBV5-4 | - | CASSLSSDTQYF | TGTGCCAGCAGCTTGAGCTCAGATACGCAGTATTTT
TRBD1 | TRBJ2-5 | TRBV7-9 | - | CASSPRGLGETQYF | TGTGCCAGCAGCCCCAGGGGGCTGGGGGAGACCCAGTACTTC
- | TRBJ2-7 | TRBV15 | - | CATNKPQGPSYEQYF | TGTGCCACCAACAAACCGCAGGGGCCCTCCTACGAGCAGTACTTC
TRBD1 | TRBJ1-2 | TRBV7-2 | once | CASTVTGTGRGYTF | TGTGCCAGCACCGTAACAGGGACAGGACGTGGCTACACCTTC
- | TRBJ1-4 | TRBV28 | - | CASTVSGLANEKLFF | TGTGCCAGCACCGTAAGCGGGTTGGCTAATGAAAAACTGTTTTTT
TRBD1 | TRBJ1-1 | TRBV27 | - | CASSPDRAGTEAFF | TGTGCCAGCAGTCCGGACAGGGCGGGCACTGAAGCTTTCTTT
- | TRBJ1-4 | TRBV18 | - | CASSPRSGASNEKLFF | TGTGCCAGCTCACCAAGGAGCGGGGCGTCAAATGAAAAACTGTTTTTT
- | TRBJ2-7 | TRBV28 | - | CASSLRGWEAYEQYF | TGTGCCAGCAGTTTAAGGGGCTGGGAGGCCTACGAGCAGTACTTC
TRBD1 | TRBJ1-6 | TRBV5-4 | - | CASSRQGNNSPLHF | TGTGCCAGCAGCAGACAGGGAAATAATTCACCCCTCCACTTT
- | TRBJ2-7 | TRBV7-8 | - | CASLPLGLRSSYEQYF | TGTGCCAGCCTCCCCTTGGGACTGAGGAGCTCCTACGAGCAGTACTTC
TRBD2 | TRBJ2-7 | TRBV9 | - | CASSVAGLAGVIEDEQYF | TGTGCCAGCAGCGTAGCAGGGTTAGCGGGAGTCATCGAGGACGAGCAGTACTTC
- | TRBJ2-2 | TRBV11-3 | - | CASSSRATGELFF | TGTGCCAGCAGCTCACGAGCCACCGGGGAGCTGTTTTTT
TRBD2 | TRBJ2-1 | TRBV5-1 | - | CASSLAVGREGLSVNEQFF | TGCGCCAGCAGCTTGGCAGTCGGGCGGGAGGGCCTGAGCGTGAATGAGCAGTTCTTC
TRBD1 | TRBJ1-1 | TRBV5-1 | - | CASSLVPGTGLYTEAFF | TGCGCCAGCAGCTTGGTTCCCGGGACAGGGTTATACACTGAAGCTTTCTTT
TRBD1 | TRBJ1-1 | TRBV6-1 | few | CASMETGATEAFF | TGTGCCAGCATGGAGACAGGGGCCACTGAAGCTTTCTTT
TRBD2 | TRBJ2-1 | TRBV7-3 | - | CASSFTSDEQFF | TGTGCCAGCAGCTTCACTAGCGATGAGCAGTTCTTC
- | TRBJ2-1 | TRBV18 | - | CASSGQYNEQFF | TGTGCCAGCTCAGGACAGTACAATGAGCAGTTCTTC
- | TRBJ2-3 | TRBV15 | - | CATSRDEGGTMGTDTQYF | TGTGCCACCAGCAGAGACGAGGGCGGGACCATGGGCACAGATACGCAGTATTTT
TRBD1 | TRBJ2-5 | TRBV28 | - | CASSLEDRGWEQYF | TGTGCCAGCAGTTTAGAGGACAGGGGGTGGGAGCAGTACTTC
- | TRBJ1-1 | TRBV5-6 | - | CASSLTGLTEAFF | TGTGCCAGCAGCTTGACAGGGTTGACTGAAGCTTTCTTT